The table lists the clone carrying this TCR beta chain with a few counts. The data originate from a study of blood T cell repertoires in COVID-19. Whole-study context: Acute and convalescent COVID-19 specimens originated in the United States, Italy and Spain. Nucleic acid was either cDNA or gDNA, and it came from T cells, B-cell-depleted T cells, or PBMCs.

Assay: immunoSEQ multiplex PCR; the TCRdb copy retains only in-frame clones and omits some. This table has about 480,000 clones, approximately 88% appearing once. Seattle patients were enrolled while actively infected and followed longitudinally. CDR1 SGDLS and CDR2 YYNGEE come from the germline V gene. The CDR3 runs 13 residues. V lost 0 bases and J 5 bases, leaving 5 bases between the germline ends. The source material was peripheral blood. This rearrangement joins TRBV9 to TRBJ2-2; D not resolved. The TCR comes from a woman between 50 and 59 years old with COVID-19, enrolled during active disease. Written as DNA, the CDR3 is TGTGCCAGCAGCGTAGGGAGAACCGGGGAGCTGTTTTTT. Protein product: CASSVGRTGELFF.